These T cell receptor beta chains were read from a single sample in a study of cytomegalovirus exposure and HLA in healthy donors. Sequencing used immunoSEQ multiplex PCR; TCRdb keeps in-frame clones, though not all of them. The sample carries more than 130,000 clones, 55% to 80% recorded once. The specimen was PBMCs. Receptor source: a human donor in good health. Each CDR3 is given with its conserved first and last residue. The order of the fields is V gene, J gene, CDR3 length, clone size, D gene, CDR3 protein, CDR3 DNA. The D gene is left open where the match is weak. Clone size, where shown, is once, few, many, or a class for clones that have expanded.

TRBV18,TRBJ2-5,13,NA,NA,CASSPAAGETQYF,TGTGCCAGCTCACCGGCCGCGGGAGAGACCCAGTACTTC
TRBV5-6,TRBJ2-1,15,NA,NA,CASSPGLSAYNEQFF,TGTGCCAGCAGCCCCGGACTCTCAGCCTACAATGAGCAGTTCTTC
TRBV5-1,TRBJ2-5,15,once,NA,CASSLGSTEGETQYF,TGCGCCAGCAGCCTAGGATCGACGGAGGGGGAGACCCAGTACTTC
TRBV5-1,TRBJ2-6,18,NA,NA,CASSLVVGGPTGANVLTF,TGCGCCAGCAGCTTGGTTGTCGGGGGGCCCACTGGGGCCAACGTCCTGACTTTC
TRBV28,TRBJ1-1,15,NA,TRBD1,CASSITGVMDTEAFF,TGTGCCAGCAGTATAACAGGGGTAATGGACACTGAAGCTTTCTTT
TRBV5-1,TRBJ1-4,13,few,NA,CASSSTVNEKLFF,TGCGCCAGCAGCTCCACGGTAAATGAAAAACTGTTTTTT
TRBV4-1,TRBJ1-4,13,NA,NA,CASSQFRAEKLFF,TGCGCCAGCAGCCAATTTCGCGCTGAAAAACTGTTTTTT
TRBV5-5,TRBJ2-5,13,NA,NA,CASSLDFQETQYF,TGTGCCAGCAGCTTAGACTTCCAAGAGACCCAGTACTTC
TRBV19,TRBJ1-5,14,NA,NA,CASSAPRSWQPQHF,TGTGCCAGTAGTGCCCCGAGGTCTTGGCAGCCCCAGCATTTT
TRBV29-1,TRBJ1-2,13,NA,NA,CSVVTGRGYGYTF,TGCAGCGTTGTAACGGGGAGAGGGTATGGCTACACCTTC
TRBV27,TRBJ1-1,14,NA,NA,CASSSVGFSTEAFF,TGTGCCAGCAGTTCGGTCGGGTTTAGCACTGAAGCTTTCTTT
TRBV27,TRBJ1-1,14,once,NA,CASISGIWSTEAFF,TGTGCCAGCATATCGGGAATATGGAGCACTGAAGCTTTCTTT
TRBV13,TRBJ2-7,15,NA,NA,CASSLGRGAPYEQYF,TGTGCCAGCAGCTTAGGCCGCGGAGCCCCCTACGAGCAGTACTTC
TRBV2,TRBJ1-1,14,NA,NA,CASRGNRKITEAFF,TGTGCCAGCAGGGGTAACAGGAAAATAACTGAAGCTTTCTTT
TRBV5-1,TRBJ1-5,15,NA,NA,CASSLEGSSNQPQHF,TGCGCCAGCAGCTTGGAGGGGTCGAGCAATCAGCCCCAGCATTTT
TRBV6-5,TRBJ2-5,15,NA,NA,CASSYSYREQETQYF,TGTGCCAGCAGTTACTCATACAGGGAGCAAGAGACCCAGTACTTC
TRBV10-3,TRBJ2-1,13,NA,NA,CAISETGYTEQFF,TGTGCCATCAGTGAGACAGGTTATACTGAGCAGTTCTTC